The TCR beta chain described here comes from a study of post-analysis software for immune sequencing data. Study outcomes and limitations: Batch-mates among the samples co-clustered strongly by F measure. With TRBV5-6, TRBV5-1 and TRBV20-1 included, 4 to 6 TRBV segments were more frequent in patients than in controls.

Carried by the TCR beta cDNA libraries were unique molecular identifiers. TCRdb re-called the PCR reads with MiXCR, one entry per CDR3 protein. The sample shows roughly 730,000 distinct CDR3 sequences, 30% of them seen only once. A word on this clonotype: The antigen is undetermined.

Trimming cost V 7 bases and J 4 bases, with 12 bases left between them. The CDR3 is made up of 13 amino acids. Per the germline V gene, CDR1 is MDHEN and CDR2 is SYDVKM. The sample was blood. The chain recombines TRBV28 with TRBJ2-3; D tentatively reads TRBD1 or TRBD2 (5 bases each). The sequence was obtained from a girl aged 10 to 17 with multiple sclerosis. The CDR3 is CASTMWGSDTQYF. Here the CDR3 DNA reads TGTGCCAGCACCATGTGGGGGTCAGATACGCAGTATTTT.